This T cell receptor beta chain came from a study of a mutant IDH1 vaccine in newly diagnosed glioma. Study-level findings and limits: There were vaccine-induced immune responses in 90% to 95% of the patients.

Of note for this clone: The antigen remains undetermined.

Sequencing was performed with immunoSEQ multiplex PCR; in TCRdb, only in-frame clones are kept and a portion is missing. Among about 48,000 clones, around 80% were seen once, and the ten largest hold roughly 6.3%. The ends were cut back, 7 bases at V and 10 bases at J, with 14 bases in the middle. Germline CDR1 and CDR2: LNHDA and SQIVND (reference sequence). CDR3 size: 13 residues. Time point indicated: week 35, safety follow-up. Doses of 300 ug of mutant IDH1 20-mer peptide were given with topical imiquimod. Eight vaccine injections were given to patients in weeks 1, 3, 5, 7, 11, 15, 19 and 23. The specimen was PBMCs, collected from a glioma patient whose treatment included an IDH1 peptide vaccine. The genes are TRBV19 and TRBJ1-6; D is perhaps TRBD1 (5 bases). This TCR came from a man between 40 and 49 years old with glioma. DNA for the CDR3: TGTGCCAGTAATTGGGACGGGAGATCACCCCTCCACTTT. Its protein product is CASNWDGRSPLHF.